Sequencing of this T cell receptor (beta chain) was carried out in a study of shared clonotypes between healthy human individuals. Study outcomes and limitations: Among donors, clonotype sharing was expected to be affected by sequencing depth. Compared with clonotypes that all four donors shared, non-shared clonotypes had lower generation probabilities. The study generally estimated greater richness for naive than memory subsets.

Concerning this clone itself: Its antigen is unidentified.

The CDR3 runs 14 residues. V shed 8 bases and J 5 bases; nucleotides not matched to a gene: 7. The germline V gene has CDR1 MDHEN and CDR2 SYDVKM. CD4+ cells were split into CD45RA+ naive and CD45RA-negative memory subsets. Measured with immunoSEQ multiplex PCR; TCRdb has only the in-frame clones, and not every one. The sample records 2 million to 2.5 million clones, less than 95% being singletons. This receptor was identified in a man between 18 and 35 years old in good health. Some clones in this sample may be carry-over from other donors' samples. Material: naive CD4+ T cells from PBMCs. Described subset: CD45RA+ positively selected. This chain links TRBV28 with TRBJ1-4, with TRBD1 matching 8 bases. CDR3 sequence (DNA): TGTGCCAGCGGCTTGACAGGGGAAAATGAAAAACTGTTTTTT. This encodes CASGLTGENEKLFF.